This TCR beta chain was identified in a study of T cell repertoires in cytomegalovirus infection. Study context: Public TCR beta signatures were indicative of both CMV infection and a matching HLA type. Study-level points and caveats: Ex vivo, HLA-C-restricted CMV-specific TCR beta clonotypes prevailed over the rest of the response. CMV carriers having the relevant HLA were flagged by cumulative public TCR beta family frequency.

Germline V lookup: CDR1 SGHVS, CDR2 FNYEAQ. The V end lost 5 bases, the J end lost 2 bases, and 16 bases lay between the germline ends. The CDR3 is 15 amino acids. TCRdb reprocessed the reads with MiXCR, giving one entry per CDR3 protein. This sample has about 450,000 distinct CDR3 sequences, with roughly 31% found just once. This clonotype appeared many times. The antigen remains unidentified. The clonotype was recovered from a human donor in good health (CMV status not recorded). Some clones in this sample may be carry-over from other donors' samples. J is TRBJ2-7 and V is TRBV7-6; D might be TRBD1 (5 bases). Sample: PBMCs. CDR3 nucleotides: TGTGCCAGCAGCCTAGAGCAGACAGCACCCTACGAGCAGTACTTC. Residues: CASSLEQTAPYEQYF.